The 19 T cell receptor beta chains given below trace back to one sample, sequenced in a study of early T cells in non-severe SARS-CoV-2 infection. From the 5' RACE reads, TCRdb called clonotypes with MiXCR, one entry per CDR3 protein. The table has almost 85,000 distinct CDR3 sequences, 9.5% to 13% seen once. Sequencing was carried out using whole blood. Source of these receptors: an adult who was a healthcare worker with PCR-confirmed SARS-CoV-2 infection or an uninfected control (not recorded which).

The chain joins TRBV9 to TRBJ2-5, with D maybe TRBD1 (6 bases). Germline CDR1 reads SGDLS; CDR2 reads YYNGEE. V lost 4 bases, J lost 2 bases, and 21 bases lay in between. The CDR3 has 17 amino acids. CDR3 bases: TGTGCCAGCAGCTCCCGGTGGGCAGGGGACCTACAAGAGACCCAGTACTTC. This codes for CASSSRWAGDLQETQYF.

In regard to this clonotype: One end of the junction is discordant with germline, which a read error may explain. The chain joins TRBV7-7 to TRBJ2-1, with D possibly TRBD2 on 6 matching bases. Germline V lookup: CDR1 SSHAT, CDR2 FNYEAQ (reference sequence). The CDR3 is made up of 15 amino acids. The CDR3 DNA is TGTGCTAGCAGCCCGTGGGGGGACTCCTACAATGAGCAGTTCTTC. Translating gives CASSPWGDSYNEQFF. Full variable domain (missing parts from reference TRBV7-7 and TRBJ2-1): GAGVSQSPRYKVTKRGQDVTLRCDPISSHATLYWYQQALGQGPEFLTYFNYEAQPDKSGLPSDRFSAERPEGSISTLTIQRTEQRDSAMYRCASSPWGDSYNEQFFGPGTRLTVL.

This clonotype was seen a handful of times. V is TRBV11-3 and J is TRBJ2-7; D possibly matches TRBD1 or TRBD2 (5 bases each). The V end lost 5 bases, the J end lost 2 bases, and 13 bases lay between the germline ends. The CDR3 contains 14 residues. Germline V CDR1 and CDR2: SGHNT, YENEEA. The CDR3 protein is CASSQVQGAYEQYF. The DNA of the CDR3 is TGTGCCAGCAGCCAAGTGCAGGGAGCCTACGAGCAGTACTTC.

This clonotype was counted at least ten times. This chain joins TRBV7-9 and TRBJ1-2, with 8 bases that match TRBD1. Trimming removed 1 base from V and 4 bases from J; junction bases left unmatched: 8. CDR1 and CDR2 from the germline V gene are SEHNR and FQNEAQ (reference sequence). The CDR3 is 16 amino acids. In DNA, the CDR3 is TGTGCCAGCAGCTTAGAAGGGACAGGCCCTCTCTATGGCTACACCTTC. Translation gives CASSLEGTGPLYGYTF.

The V and J genes are TRBV5-4 and TRBJ2-3; D possibly corresponds to TRBD1 (6 bases). This CDR3 is built from 14 residues. The V end lost 4 bases, the J end lost 6 bases, and 15 bases lay between the germline ends. Germline V gene data show CDR1 as SGHNT and CDR2 as YYREEE (reference sequence). The CDR3 nucleotides read TGTGCCAGCAGCGATCGTTACAGGGTGGATACGCAGTATTTT. It encodes CASSDRYRVDTQYF.

The chain has TRBV12-3 or TRBV12-4 and TRBJ1-1, with D unclear. The CDR3 length is 15 residues. Trimming cost V 6 bases and J 7 bases, with 21 bases left between them. The DNA of the CDR3 is TGTGCCAGCAGGGCGGTCGGTGGAGGGCCCCGTGAAGCTTTCTTT. Amino acids: CASRAVGGGPREAFF.

Ten or more counts support this clonotype. This chain links TRBV6-1 with TRBJ2-3; D gene unclear. The V end was cut by 2 bases, the J end by 9 bases, with 15 bases between. This CDR3 region has 14 residues. Per the germline V gene, CDR1 is MNHNS and CDR2 is SASEGT. CDR3 sequence (DNA): TGTGCCAGCAGTGAAAGTCCGGCTTCTCCCACGCAGTATTTT. Its translation: CASSESPASPTQYF.

The table lists this clonotype with a few counts. This chain connects TRBV3-1 to TRBJ2-5; D uncertain. CDR1 is LGHDT, CDR2 YNNKEL, per germline (reference sequence). With 7 bases removed from V and 1 base from J, the gap between germline ends came to 4 bases. The CDR3 loop spans 11 amino acids. The CDR3 DNA reads TGTGCCAGCACTTCCCAAGAGACCCAGTACTTC. Translated: CASTSQETQYF.

This clonotype has a handful of counts. This chain connects TRBV9 to TRBJ1-2, with D possibly being TRBD1 (5 bases). CDR3 length: 14 residues. Trimming cost V 3 bases and J 3 bases, with 12 bases left between them. Germline values: CDR1 SGDLS, CDR2 YYNGEE. The CDR3 DNA reads as TGTGCCAGCAGCGAAAAGACAGATTACTATGGCTACACCTTC. Protein: CASSEKTDYYGYTF.

This clonotype showed up many times. This rearrangement joins TRBV9 to TRBJ2-3; 7 bases agree with TRBD2. The germline V gene has CDR1 SGDLS and CDR2 YYNGEE. Trimming took 0 bases from V and 0 from J; bases not matched to a gene: 7. CDR3 length equals 17 residues. The CDR3 DNA reads as TGTGCCAGCAGCGTAGGCCGGGGCGGGAGAAGCACAGATACGCAGTATTTT. This codes for CASSVGRGGRSTDTQYF.

This clonotype came up many times. The genes are TRBV20-1 and TRBJ2-3; 9 nucleotides align to TRBD2. The trim removed 6 bases at V and 1 base at J, leaving 5 bases unmatched. The CDR3 has 14 residues. Germline lookup yields CDR1 DFQATT and CDR2 SNEGSKA (reference sequence). The CDR3 sequence: CSALTSGRTDTQYF. CDR3 DNA: TGCAGTGCATTGACTAGCGGACGCACAGATACGCAGTATTTT.

V usage is TRBV12-3 or TRBV12-4 and J usage is TRBJ2-7; TRBD1 or TRBD2 may be the D gene (5 bases each). The germline V and J ends were trimmed by 2 bases and 3 bases, with 17 bases remaining between them. The CDR3 has 16 residues. The CDR3 sequence is CASSLILGEKVYEQYF. As DNA, the CDR3 is TGTGCCAGCAGTTTAATTCTGGGGGAGAAAGTCTACGAGCAGTACTTC.

In this sample, this clonotype turned up many times. The chain recombines TRBV7-8 with TRBJ2-5, with 12 bases matching TRBD2. This CDR3 is 15 amino acids long. Trimming took 5 bases from V and 2 from J; bases not matched to a gene: 3. The germline V gene encodes CDR1 SGHVS and CDR2 FQNEAQ. The chain's CDR3 is CASSAGLAGQETQYF. The CDR3 DNA follows: TGTGCCAGCAGCGCAGGACTAGCGGGGCAAGAGACCCAGTACTTC.

This clonotype was seen a few times. The V gene is TRBV10-2, the J gene TRBJ1-3; 7 bases match TRBD1. Germline lookup yields CDR1 WSHSY and CDR2 SAAADI. The CDR3 has 17 residues. After removal of 8 bases from V and 0 bases from J, the junction contained 13 bases not matched to a gene. This chain's CDR3 is CASAGEDRVRSGNTIYF. The CDR3 coding sequence is TGCGCCAGCGCGGGGGAAGACAGGGTACGCTCTGGAAACACCATATATTTT.

This clonotype was seen a handful of times. This rearrangement joins TRBV12-3 or TRBV12-4 to TRBJ2-5; TRBD2 agrees at 11 bases. The CDR3 covers 14 residues. The V and J ends lost 7 bases and 5 bases, in that order; junction bases with no gene match: 6. CDR3 protein: CASNSGRATETQYF. For the CDR3, the DNA is TGTGCCAGCAATAGCGGGAGGGCGACGGAGACCCAGTACTTC.

This clonotype was seen many times. V usage is TRBV11-3 and J usage is TRBJ2-1; 13 positions match TRBD2. J was trimmed by 10 bases and V by 4 bases; bases with no gene match: 10. CDR1 SGHNT and CDR2 YENEEA come from the germline V gene. The CDR3 spans 16 residues. The CDR3 coding sequence is TGTGCCAGCAGCTCGGGACTAGCGGGAAGATCGGGGGAGCAGTTCTTC. This gives the protein CASSSGLAGRSGEQFF. The full variable domain, its missing parts supplied by reference TRBV11-3 and TRBJ2-1, is EAGVVQSPRYKIIEKKQPVAFWCNPISGHNTLYWYLQNLGQGPELLIRYENEEAVDDSQLPKDRFSAERLKGVDSTLKIQPAELGDSAVYLCASSSGLAGRSGEQFFGPGTRLTVL.

This clonotype was detected many times. The rearrangement uses TRBV3-1 and TRBJ1-3, with a possible D match to TRBD1 (6 bases). Looked up from germline, CDR1 is LGHDT and CDR2 is YNNKEL (reference sequence). Between the trimmed V and J ends, which lost 1 base and 3 bases, there was a span of 16 bases. CDR3 length: 17 residues. The DNA of the CDR3 is TGTGCCAGCAGCCAAGCTACCCTCCGGACAGTTGGAAACACCATATATTTT. Translating it yields CASSQATLRTVGNTIYF.

This clonotype has a count of ten or more. This rearrangement joins TRBV2 to TRBJ2-3; D not resolved. Deletions cut 3 bases from V and 0 bases from J, with 13 bases between. Germline CDR1 is SNHLY and CDR2 is FYNNEI. CDR3 length equals 16 residues. CDR3 in DNA: TGTGCCAGCAGTGACTCTGAAATAGGAAGCACAGATACGCAGTATTTT. Amino acids: CASSDSEIGSTDTQYF. Complete variable domain (other parts from reference TRBV2 and TRBJ2-3): EPEVTQTPSHQVTQMGQEVILRCVPISNHLYFYWYRQILGQKVEFLVSFYNNEISEKSEIFDDQFSVERPDGSNFTLKIRSTKLEDSAMYFCASSDSEIGSTDTQYFGPGTRLTVL.

This clonotype was recorded at least ten times. The rearrangement uses TRBV11-2 and TRBJ2-7; D remains unclear. The CDR3 has 18 amino acids. The V gene lost 4 bases and the J gene lost 0 bases, with 22 bases spanning the gap. CDR1 is SGHAT, CDR2 FQNNGV, per germline. CDR3 DNA: TGTGCCAGCAGCTCCTGGCCTCCAAACTATAGACTCTCCTACGAGCAGTACTTC. Amino acids: CASSSWPPNYRLSYEQYF.